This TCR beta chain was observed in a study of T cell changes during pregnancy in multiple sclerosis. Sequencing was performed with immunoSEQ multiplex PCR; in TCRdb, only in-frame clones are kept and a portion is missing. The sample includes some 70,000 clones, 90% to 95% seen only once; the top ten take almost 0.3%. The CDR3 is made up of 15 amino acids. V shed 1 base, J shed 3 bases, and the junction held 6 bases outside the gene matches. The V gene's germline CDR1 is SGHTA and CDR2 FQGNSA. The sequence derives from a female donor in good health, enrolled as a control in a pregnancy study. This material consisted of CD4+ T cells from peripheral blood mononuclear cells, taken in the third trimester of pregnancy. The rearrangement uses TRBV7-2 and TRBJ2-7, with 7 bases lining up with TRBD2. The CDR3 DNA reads TGTGCCAGCAGCTTAGTCACGGGGGGATACTACGAGCAGTACTTC. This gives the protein CASSLVTGGYYEQYF.